These T cell receptor beta chains were read from a single sample in a study of blood T cell repertoires in COVID-19. Libraries were prepared by immunoSEQ multiplex PCR; TCRdb keeps only in-frame clonotypes and omits some of them. The table includes 130,000 to 150,000 clones, 70% to 90% detected once. Sequencing was carried out using peripheral blood. The receptors were gathered from a woman between 55 and 75 years old with COVID-19, enrolled during active disease. The CDR3 runs from the conserved cysteine through the conserved F or W. Fields, in order: clone size, D gene, V gene, J gene, CDR3 protein, CDR3 DNA. D genes are given only for firm matches. Clone size is given for some rows only: seen once, a few or many times, or a class if the clone is expanded.

size: NA
D: TRBD1
V: TRBV4-2
J: TRBJ1-2
CDR3: CASSQDGDRGDYGYTF
DNA: TGTGCCAGCAGCCAAGATGGGGACAGGGGTGACTATGGCTACACCTTC

size: NA
D: TRBD1
V: TRBV18
J: TRBJ1-5
CDR3: CASSLGQGSLGNQPQHF
DNA: TGTGCCAGCTCACTGGGACAGGGTTCTCTGGGCAATCAGCCCCAGCATTTT

size: NA
D: NA
V: TRBV6-5
J: TRBJ2-2
CDR3: CASLRPNTGELFF
DNA: TGTGCCAGCCTCCGTCCGAACACCGGGGAGCTGTTTTTT

size: NA
D: NA
V: TRBV12-3/TRBV12-4
J: TRBJ2-1
CDR3: CASSSGQGGIFF
DNA: TGTGCCAGCAGTTCCGGACAGGGAGGGATATTCTTC

size: once
D: TRBD1
V: TRBV5-1
J: TRBJ2-1
CDR3: CASSLEGTGLYNEQFF
DNA: TGCGCCAGCAGCTTGGAAGGGACAGGGCTCTACAATGAGCAGTTCTTC

size: NA
D: NA
V: TRBV20-1
J: TRBJ2-3
CDR3: CSASLYTDTQYF
DNA: TGCAGTGCTAGTTTGTACACAGATACGCAGTATTTT

size: NA
D: NA
V: TRBV30
J: TRBJ2-7
CDR3: CASYREGEQYF
DNA: TGTGCCTCATACAGGGAAGGCGAGCAGTACTTC

size: NA
D: TRBD2
V: TRBV4-1
J: TRBJ2-3
CDR3: CASSQVVAGGSMDTQYF
DNA: TGCGCCAGCAGCCAAGTAGTAGCGGGTGGTTCGATGGATACGCAGTATTTT

size: NA
D: NA
V: TRBV10-3
J: TRBJ2-7
CDR3: CAISESAYYEQYF
DNA: TGTGCCATCAGTGAGTCGGCTTACTACGAGCAGTACTTC

size: once
D: TRBD1
V: TRBV30
J: TRBJ1-6
CDR3: CAWSAPGTGWGSPLHF
DNA: TGTGCCTGGAGTGCCCCTGGGACAGGGTGGGGTTCACCCCTCCACTTT

size: NA
D: NA
V: TRBV19
J: TRBJ1-2
CDR3: CASAEPPNYGYTF
DNA: TGTGCCAGTGCAGAACCTCCTAACTATGGCTACACCTTC

size: NA
D: TRBD1
V: TRBV6-5
J: TRBJ1-6
CDR3: CASSGGTGGYSPLHF
DNA: TGTGCCAGCAGCGGTGGGACAGGGGGGTATTCACCCCTCCACTTT

size: once
D: NA
V: TRBV27
J: TRBJ2-3
CDR3: CASSLSTVTDTQYF
DNA: TGTGCCAGCAGTTTATCGACAGTAACAGATACGCAGTATTTT

size: NA
D: NA
V: TRBV10-3
J: TRBJ2-5
CDR3: CATGGGRVGETQYF
DNA: TGTGCCACTGGCGGCGGCAGGGTGGGTGAGACCCAGTACTTC

size: NA
D: TRBD1
V: TRBV7-9
J: TRBJ2-3
CDR3: CASSPLRDSLSTDTQYF
DNA: TGTGCCAGCAGCCCACTCCGGGACAGCCTGAGCACAGATACGCAGTATTTT

size: NA
D: TRBD1
V: TRBV6-2/TRBV6-3
J: TRBJ1-5
CDR3: CASSYQGAFNQPQHF
DNA: TGTGCCAGCAGTTACCAGGGGGCCTTCAATCAGCCCCAGCATTTT

size: NA
D: NA
V: TRBV27
J: TRBJ2-1
CDR3: CASSSTIQGFNEQFF
DNA: TGTGCCAGCAGTTCAACTATACAGGGTTTTAATGAGCAGTTCTTC

size: NA
D: NA
V: TRBV29-1
J: TRBJ2-7
CDR3: CSVDEEALDEQYF
DNA: TGCAGCGTTGACGAAGAGGCCTTAGACGAGCAGTACTTC

size: NA
D: TRBD2
V: TRBV5-1
J: TRBJ2-2
CDR3: CASSFLGGGNTGELFF
DNA: TGCGCCAGCAGCTTCCTTGGCGGGGGGAACACCGGGGAGCTGTTTTTT

size: NA
D: TRBD1
V: TRBV4-1
J: TRBJ1-5
CDR3: CASSQGDRPRNQPQHF
DNA: TGCGCCAGCAGCCAGGGGGACAGACCTAGAAATCAGCCCCAGCATTTT

size: NA
D: NA
V: TRBV29-1
J: TRBJ1-1
CDR3: CSVGAAGQNTEAFF
DNA: TGCAGCGTTGGGGCGGCAGGGCAGAACACTGAAGCTTTCTTT

size: NA
D: TRBD1
V: TRBV30
J: TRBJ1-4
CDR3: CAWSGDRGNEKLFF
DNA: TGTGCCTGGAGTGGGGACAGGGGGAATGAAAAACTGTTTTTT

size: NA
D: NA
V: TRBV4-3
J: TRBJ1-2
CDR3: CASSQDLQDYGYTF
DNA: TGCGCCAGCAGCCAAGATCTACAGGACTATGGCTACACCTTC

size: NA
D: NA
V: TRBV19
J: TRBJ2-2
CDR3: CASTKKTGVLNTGELFF
DNA: TGTGCCAGTACGAAGAAAACAGGAGTGCTGAACACCGGGGAGCTGTTTTTT

size: NA
D: TRBD1
V: TRBV27
J: TRBJ2-1
CDR3: CASSSLQGKGTNEQFF
DNA: TGTGCCAGCAGTTCGTTACAGGGGAAGGGTACCAATGAGCAGTTCTTC

size: NA
D: TRBD1
V: TRBV3-1/TRBV3-2
J: TRBJ2-5
CDR3: CASSHREGAETQYF
DNA: TGTGCCAGCAGCCACCGCGAGGGGGCGGAGACCCAGTACTTC

size: NA
D: NA
V: TRBV27
J: TRBJ1-4
CDR3: CASSFTRGNPEKLFF
DNA: TGTGCCAGCAGTTTTACCAGGGGAAACCCTGAAAAACTGTTTTTT

size: NA
D: NA
V: TRBV6-2/TRBV6-3
J: TRBJ2-5
CDR3: CASSLPPLGGGLETQYF
DNA: TGTGCCAGCAGTTTACCGCCCCTAGGGGGGGGCTTGGAGACCCAGTACTTC

size: NA
D: NA
V: TRBV5-1
J: TRBJ2-2
CDR3: CASKVRTGGGTGELFF
DNA: TGCGCCAGCAAGGTTCGCACGGGGGGCGGAACCGGGGAGCTGTTTTTT

size: NA
D: TRBD1
V: TRBV6-5
J: TRBJ1-1
CDR3: CASSFLDRGEAFF
DNA: TGTGCCAGCAGTTTTCTAGACAGGGGGGAAGCTTTCTTT

size: few
D: TRBD2
V: TRBV25-1
J: TRBJ2-1
CDR3: CASSEPTSGGVNEQFF
DNA: TGTGCCAGCAGTGAGCCCACTAGCGGGGGGGTCAATGAGCAGTTCTTC

size: NA
D: TRBD1
V: TRBV2
J: TRBJ2-7
CDR3: CASTIRTGGHEQYF
DNA: TGTGCCAGTACCATTCGGACAGGGGGACACGAGCAGTACTTC

size: many
D: TRBD1
V: TRBV2
J: TRBJ1-5
CDR3: CASSPRQGSGNQPQHF
DNA: TGTGCCAGCAGTCCCCGACAGGGTTCGGGAAATCAGCCCCAGCATTTT

size: once
D: NA
V: TRBV29-1
J: TRBJ2-3
CDR3: CSVEDQWGQADTQYF
DNA: TGCAGCGTTGAAGATCAATGGGGGCAGGCAGATACGCAGTATTTT

size: NA
D: TRBD1
V: TRBV20-1
J: TRBJ1-1
CDR3: CSTGTGFSFF
DNA: TGCAGCACCGGGACAGGGTTTTCTTTCTTT

size: NA
D: NA
V: TRBV10-3
J: TRBJ1-4
CDR3: CAISETRGPTNEKLFF
DNA: TGTGCCATCAGTGAGACAAGGGGCCCAACTAATGAAAAACTGTTTTTT

size: NA
D: NA
V: TRBV14
J: TRBJ2-7
CDR3: CASSRRGTPYEQYF
DNA: TGTGCCAGCAGCCGCCGGGGGACCCCCTACGAGCAGTACTTC

size: few
D: NA
V: TRBV20-1
J: TRBJ2-1
CDR3: CSAPYNEQFF
DNA: TGCAGTGCTCCTTACAATGAGCAGTTCTTC

size: NA
D: TRBD1
V: TRBV5-1
J: TRBJ2-2
CDR3: CASSLDQGQLGNTGELFF
DNA: TGCGCCAGCAGCTTGGACCAGGGACAGCTGGGAAACACCGGGGAGCTGTTTTTT

size: NA
D: TRBD1
V: TRBV5-1
J: TRBJ1-3
CDR3: CASSTGTAVSGNTIYF
DNA: TGCGCCAGCAGCACCGGGACAGCAGTCTCTGGAAACACCATATATTTT

size: once
D: TRBD2
V: TRBV6-5
J: TRBJ2-4
CDR3: CASRLAGGHQNIQYF
DNA: TGTGCCAGCAGACTAGCGGGGGGGCACCAAAACATTCAGTACTTC

size: NA
D: NA
V: TRBV7-3
J: TRBJ1-6
CDR3: CASSPVPGSPLHF
DNA: TGTGCCAGCAGCCCAGTCCCGGGGTCACCCCTCCACTTT

size: NA
D: TRBD1
V: TRBV6-5
J: TRBJ1-4
CDR3: CASDRGPREKLFF
DNA: TGTGCCAGTGACAGGGGGCCGAGGGAAAAACTGTTTTTT

size: NA
D: TRBD2
V: TRBV5-4
J: TRBJ2-5
CDR3: CASSLLKRTSVYQETQYF
DNA: TGTGCCAGCAGCTTGTTGAAGCGGACTAGCGTATACCAAGAGACCCAGTACTTC

size: NA
D: NA
V: TRBV5-4
J: TRBJ1-2
CDR3: CASSHKRGEHYGYTF
DNA: TGTGCCAGCAGTCACAAACGCGGGGAGCACTATGGCTACACCTTC

size: NA
D: NA
V: TRBV14
J: TRBJ2-1
CDR3: CASSWGEHEQFF
DNA: TGTGCCAGCAGTTGGGGGGAACATGAGCAGTTCTTC

size: NA
D: NA
V: TRBV3-1/TRBV3-2
J: TRBJ1-1
CDR3: CASSQGYGTEAFF
DNA: TGTGCCAGCAGCCAAGGATACGGCACTGAAGCTTTCTTT

size: NA
D: TRBD2
V: TRBV27
J: TRBJ2-3
CDR3: CASSFYLAGGPDTQYF
DNA: TGTGCCAGCAGTTTCTATCTAGCGGGGGGGCCAGATACGCAGTATTTT

size: NA
D: NA
V: TRBV12-3/TRBV12-4
J: TRBJ1-2
CDR3: CASSLEGVGYTF
DNA: TGTGCCAGCAGTTTAGAAGGGGTTGGCTACACCTTC

size: NA
D: NA
V: TRBV7-9
J: TRBJ2-4
CDR3: CAITGRKNIQYF
DNA: TGTGCCATTACCGGGAGAAAAAACATTCAGTACTTC

size: NA
D: TRBD1
V: TRBV14
J: TRBJ1-1
CDR3: CASSQRQGVAEAFF
DNA: TGTGCCAGCAGCCAACGGCAGGGGGTCGCTGAAGCTTTCTTT

size: NA
D: NA
V: TRBV10-3
J: TRBJ2-7
CDR3: CAINNGQSYEQYF
DNA: TGTGCCATCAACAACGGACAGTCCTATGAGCAGTACTTC

size: once
D: TRBD1
V: TRBV27
J: TRBJ2-7
CDR3: CASSLYPRQGPTLEQYF
DNA: TGTGCCAGCAGTTTATATCCCCGACAGGGCCCCACTCTCGAGCAGTACTTC